The 10 T cell receptor beta chains listed next were all sequenced from one sample in a study of tumor and adjacent non-tumor tissue in lung cancer. The template was RNA from unsorted bulk tissue. Three rounds of nested PCR, following a modified ARM-PCR protocol, produced the TCRbeta library. One entry per CDR3 protein results from TCRdb running MiXCR on the multiplex PCR reads. The sample yields about 68,000 distinct CDR3 sequences, about three fifths seen once. Sequenced sample: lung tumor tissue. These receptors all stem from a man aged 50 to 59 with non-small cell lung cancer.

Notes on this clonotype: At one boundary the junction diverges from the germline segment, which might be a read error. The chain carries TRBV4-1 and TRBJ2-3; 10 bases are a match to TRBD2. There are 18 residues in the CDR3. Germline values: CDR1 MGHRA, CDR2 YSYEKL. DNA for the CDR3: TGCGCCAGCAGCCCATCCCTTGGTAGCGGGGGGACCACAGATACGCACTATTTT. Amino acids: CASSPSLGSGGTTDTHYF.

With respect to this clonotype: No conserved phenylalanine or tryptophan ends this CDR3, so it is likely a read error. The chain has TRBV12-3 or TRBV12-4 and TRBJ2-7; unclear D gene. The length of the CDR3 is 15 residues. CDR3 sequence reads: CTSRSNINTLYEQYL. The CDR3 DNA follows: TGTACCAGCAGATCTAACATCAATACCCTCTACGAGCAGTACCTC.

A note on this clonotype: Being one base from a much bigger clone, this may be a read error. The chain couples TRBV5-4 to TRBJ2-5; D is ambiguous. This CDR3 spans 11 amino acids. Germline assignment: CDR1 SGHNT and CDR2 YYREEE (reference sequence). The CDR3 region is CASTGQETLYF. CDR3 DNA sequence: TGTGCCAGCACGGGCCAAGAGACCCTGTACTTC.

This clonotype was counted at least ten times. The chain carries TRBV29-1 and TRBJ2-7; D call uncertain. Between the trimmed V and J ends, which lost 6 bases and 0 bases, there was a span of 15 bases. Per germline, CDR1 SQVTM and CDR2 ANQGSEA. This CDR3 contains 14 residues. The CDR3 nucleotides are TGCAGCGTAAGTCCTCCGGGCCTCTCCTACGAGCAGTACTTC. Protein sequence: CSVSPPGLSYEQYF.

The chain is built from TRBV28 and TRBJ1-5; no definite D call. V shed 3 bases and J shed 1 base, with 10 bases lying between them. Germline-derived CDR1 and CDR2 are MDHEN and SYDVKM. This CDR3 has 15 amino acids. In nucleotides, the CDR3 is TGTGCCAGCAGTTTGGGCGGCCGAAGCAATCAGCCCCAGCATTTT. Amino acids: CASSLGGRSNQPQHF.

Of note for this clonotype: A much larger clone is a single base away; this may be a read error. CDR3 residues: CSASHRVTSYEQYF. DNA of the CDR3: TGCAGTGCTAGCCACAGGGTGACTAGCTACGAGCAGTACTTC. The chain employs TRBV20-1 and TRBJ2-7, with D perhaps assigned TRBD1 or TRBD2 (6 bases each). From germline, CDR1 is DFQATT and CDR2 SNEGSKA (reference sequence). V lost 3 bases to trimming and J lost 3 bases, with 15 bases between them. CDR3 size: 14 residues.

Remarks on this clonotype: At one end the junction does not follow the germline gene, possibly because of a read error. The V and J genes are TRBV20-1 and TRBJ2-1, with 10 positions matching TRBD2. Germline CDR1 is DFQATT and CDR2 is SNEGSKA (reference sequence). CDR3 length equals 15 residues. The CDR3 DNA follows: TGCCGTGCTAGAGATCAAGCGGGAGGGGCCGATGAGCAGTTCTTC. The encoded protein is CRARDQAGGADEQFF.

A remark on this clonotype: Germline is not matched at one junction end, which may reflect a read error. The rearrangement uses TRBV5-5 and TRBJ2-3, with a weak D call TRBD1 (6 bases). CDR3 size: 14 residues. Germline CDR1 SGHKS, CDR2 YYEKEE (reference sequence). CDR3 sequence reads: CASSLQGMRDMQYF. The CDR3 DNA is TGTGCCAGCAGCTTGCAGGGGATGAGAGATATGCAGTATTTT.

The rearrangement uses TRBV7-8 and TRBJ2-2; TRBD2 is a possible D gene (5 bases). Germline lookup yields CDR1 SGHVS and CDR2 FQNEAQ. This CDR3 has 18 residues. V lost 2 bases and J lost 5, with 21 bases in between. DNA for the CDR3: TGTGCCAGCAGCTTAAGACTAACTGGAGGACCGCGGACCGGGGAGCTGTTTTTT. This translates into CASSLRLTGGPRTGELFF.

The V and J genes are TRBV28 and TRBJ2-2; D is ambiguous. The CDR3 spans 13 residues. V shed 5 bases and J shed 4 bases, with 8 bases lying between them. Looked up from germline, CDR1 is MDHEN and CDR2 is SYDVKM. DNA of the CDR3: TGTGCCAGCAGTCCCCCCCCCACCGGGGAGCTGTTTTTT. Protein: CASSPPPTGELFF.